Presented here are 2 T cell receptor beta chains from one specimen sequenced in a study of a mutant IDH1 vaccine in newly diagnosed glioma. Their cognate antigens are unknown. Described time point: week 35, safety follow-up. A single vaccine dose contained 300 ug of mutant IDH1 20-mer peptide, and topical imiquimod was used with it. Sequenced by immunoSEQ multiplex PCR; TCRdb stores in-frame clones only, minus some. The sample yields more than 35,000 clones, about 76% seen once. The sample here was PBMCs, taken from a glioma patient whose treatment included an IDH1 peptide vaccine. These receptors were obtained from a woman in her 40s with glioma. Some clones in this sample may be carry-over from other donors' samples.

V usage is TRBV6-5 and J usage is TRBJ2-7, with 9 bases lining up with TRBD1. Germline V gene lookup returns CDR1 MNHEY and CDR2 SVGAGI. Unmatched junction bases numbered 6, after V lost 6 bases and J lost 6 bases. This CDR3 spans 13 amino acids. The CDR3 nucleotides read TGTGCCAGCAGCTCCGGGACAGGGAGCGAGCAGTACTTC. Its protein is CASSSGTGSEQYF.

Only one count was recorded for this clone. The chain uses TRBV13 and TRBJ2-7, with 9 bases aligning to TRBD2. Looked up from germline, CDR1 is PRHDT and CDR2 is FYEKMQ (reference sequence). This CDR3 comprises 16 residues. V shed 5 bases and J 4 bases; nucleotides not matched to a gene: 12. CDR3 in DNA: TGTGCCAGCAGCCCCTCGGCGGCGGGGGGGTATTACGAGCAGTACTTC. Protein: CASSPSAAGGYYEQYF.